A single sample gave rise to the 18 T cell receptor beta chains below, sequenced in a study of blood T cells in healthy people across ages (dated by TCRdb to the mid-2010s). Library construction relied on 5' RACE. The data were produced on an Illumina HiSeq 2500. The second PCR ran for roughly 7 to 11 cycles and used a J-beta primer mix along with a sample-barcoded 5' primer. TCRdb reprocessed the public reads (quality trimming at Q25 with fastp, clone calling with MiXCR) and kept in-frame beta chains. Under each unique CDR3 protein, matching rows form one entry showing the most common genes and DNA. This sample gives roughly 1,300,000 distinct CDR3 sequences in total; roughly 59% of them show up just once. The ten largest clones take up 5% to 7% of the sample. Sequences were obtained from blood. These receptors came from a man aged 18 to 30 in good health.

The rearrangement uses TRBV27 and TRBJ2-7; TRBD1 matches at 10 bases. CDR1 is MNHEY and CDR2 is SMNVEV in the germline V gene (reference sequence). With V trimmed by 5 bases and J by 3 bases, 7 bases remained unmatched. CDR3 length: 15 residues. The CDR3 here is CASSPGTGVFYEQYF. For the CDR3, the DNA is TGTGCCAGCAGTCCGGGGACAGGGGTTTTCTACGAGCAGTACTTC.

This clonotype was picked up a small number of times. The CDR3 sequence is CASSADRSSYEQYF. The CDR3 coding sequence is TGTGCCAGCAGTGCGGACAGGAGCTCCTACGAGCAGTACTTC. This chain uses TRBV25-1 with TRBJ2-7; TRBD1 matches at 7 bases. The ends lost 4 bases at V and 0 bases at J; junction bases unmatched: 3. Germline V lookup: CDR1 MGHDK, CDR2 SYGVNS. The CDR3 runs 14 residues.

The chain employs TRBV5-1 and TRBJ2-3; the D is unclear. The CDR3 is 13 amino acids. Per germline, CDR1 SGHRS and CDR2 YFSETQ. V was shortened by 4 bases and J by 0 bases, with 6 bases between the two germline ends. CDR3 amino acids: CASSNPSTDTQYF. CDR3 sequence (DNA): TGCGCCAGCAGCAACCCCAGCACAGATACGCAGTATTTT.

This chain links TRBV5-6 with TRBJ2-7; D is unclear. The CDR3 totals 14 residues. CDR1 is SGHDT, CDR2 YYEEEE, per germline. Trimming pared 0 bases from V and 3 bases from J, leaving 10 bases between. For the CDR3, the DNA is TGTGCCAGCAGCTTGGGTGTGTCCCTCTACGAGCAGTACTTC. It translates to CASSLGVSLYEQYF.

This chain joins TRBV6-6 and TRBJ2-7; tentative D call: TRBD2 (5 bases). The V end was cut by 11 bases, the J end by 0 bases, with 11 bases between. The length of the CDR3 is 12 residues. Germline V gene lookup returns CDR1 MNHNY and CDR2 SVGAGI (reference sequence). This CDR3 reads CAGGSGSYEQYF. The CDR3 DNA reads TGTGCCGGAGGCAGTGGCTCCTACGAGCAGTACTTC.

This chain joins TRBV29-1 and TRBJ2-3, with 8 bases matching TRBD2. The junction had 13 bases not matched to a gene; V was cut back by 6 bases and J by 5 bases. This CDR3 is 15 amino acids long. Germline V gene sequence: CDR1 SQVTM, CDR2 ANQGSEA. DNA of the CDR3: TGCAGCGTGGCCCCTTTAGCGGGATTGGGAGATACGCAGTATTTT. It encodes CSVAPLAGLGDTQYF.

The V gene is TRBV28, the J gene TRBJ1-5, with 10 bases fitting TRBD1. Per the germline V gene, CDR1 is MDHEN and CDR2 is SYDVKM. Unmatched junction bases numbered 7, after V lost 6 bases and J lost 5 bases. The CDR3 has 15 residues. The CDR3 region is CASRRDRGRDQPQHF. CDR3 DNA: TGTGCCAGCAGGAGGGACAGGGGTAGGGATCAGCCCCAGCATTTT.

The chain couples TRBV7-9 to TRBJ2-7; 15 bases agree with TRBD2. The CDR3 is 16 residues long. The V gene's germline CDR1 is SEHNR and CDR2 FQNEAQ (reference sequence). V was pared by 6 bases and J by 2 bases, with 5 bases of the junction left unmatched. DNA of the CDR3: TGTGCCAGCAGAGCAGGACTAGCGGGAGGGCCCTACGAGCAGTACTTC. This gives the protein CASRAGLAGGPYEQYF.

The V gene is TRBV6-1, the J gene TRBJ1-1, with no clear D. The V end was cut by 8 bases, the J end by 8 bases, with 9 bases between. Germline CDR1 is MNHNS and CDR2 is SASEGT. The CDR3 is 10 residues long. CDR3 bases: TGTGCCAGCTACCTGGGAGAAGCTTTCTTT. It yields the protein CASYLGEAFF.

This clonotype occurred a few times. The chain joins TRBV11-2 to TRBJ2-3; 7 bases fit TRBD2. The V gene's germline CDR1 is SGHAT and CDR2 FQNNGV. Germline trimming cut 3 bases from V and 6 bases from J; bases unmatched to any gene: 9. CDR3 length: 15 amino acids. The CDR3 reads CASSFGRGLGDTQYF. The CDR3 coding sequence is TGTGCCAGCAGCTTTGGGAGGGGTCTTGGGGATACGCAGTATTTT.

This clonotype occurred once. The V and J genes are TRBV29-1 and TRBJ1-1; no reliable D call. V was shortened by 4 bases and J by 1 base, with 7 bases between the two germline ends. CDR1 is SQVTM, CDR2 ANQGSEA, per germline. This CDR3 has 12 amino acids. The CDR3 is CSVGVTNTEAFF. In nucleotides, the CDR3 is TGCAGCGTTGGTGTGACGAACACTGAAGCTTTCTTT.

The V and J genes are TRBV11-2 and TRBJ2-1; TRBD2 is a possible D gene (5 bases). Germline CDR1 SGHAT, CDR2 FQNNGV. The CDR3 contains 13 residues. Trimming shortened V by 5 bases and J by 11 bases, and 16 bases separated the two germline ends. This CDR3 is CASSTIGVNKQFF. The CDR3 DNA is TGTGCCAGCAGCACAATCGGGGTTAATAAGCAGTTCTTC. Full variable domain (rest looked up from reference TRBV11-2 and TRBJ2-1): EAGVAQSPRYKIIEKRQSVAFWCNPISGHATLYWYQQILGQGPKLLIQFQNNGVVDDSQLPKDRFSAERLKGVDSTLKIQPAKLEDSAVYLCASSTIGVNKQFFGPGTRLTVL.

This chain connects TRBV10-1 to TRBJ2-3, with D perhaps TRBD1 (6 bases). V lost 2 bases and J lost 5, with 17 bases in between. Germline loops: CDR1 WNHNN, CDR2 SYGVQD (reference sequence). This CDR3 is built from 16 residues. CDR3 coding DNA: TGCGCCAGCAGTGAGGACAGGTGGGGACCACAAGATACGCAGTATTTT. Translated, it gives CASSEDRWGPQDTQYF.

The chain couples TRBV7-2 to TRBJ2-3; no reliable D call. Germline-derived CDR1 and CDR2 are SGHTA and FQGNSA. The CDR3 is 14 amino acids. Trimming removed 0 bases at V and 5 bases at J, with 9 bases between. The CDR3 region is CASSLARPLDTQYF. As DNA, the CDR3 is TGTGCCAGCAGCTTAGCGCGCCCTTTAGATACGCAGTATTTT.

Concerning this clonotype: One end of the junction does not line up with germline, which may come from a read error. This chain joins TRBV10-2 and TRBJ1-1, with D possibly TRBD1 on 6 matching bases. The germline gives CDR1 WSHSY, CDR2 SAAADI. This CDR3 has 16 residues. CDR3 sequence: CASKRGDGPMNTGAFF. The CDR3 DNA sequence: TGCGCCAGCAAGAGGGGGGACGGCCCCATGAACACTGGAGCTTTCTTT.

V usage is TRBV13 and J usage is TRBJ2-7; the D gene is possibly TRBD2 (6 bases). The CDR3 is 16 amino acids. Germline loops: CDR1 PRHDT, CDR2 FYEKMQ (reference sequence). V lost 7 bases to trimming and J lost 5 bases, with 24 bases between them. Here the CDR3 reads CASTIRGGASSDEQYF. The CDR3 nucleotides read TGTGCCAGCACCATAAGGGGAGGAGCGAGTTCCGACGAGCAGTACTTC.

Only a few counts were recorded for this clonotype. The chain links TRBV4-2 to TRBJ2-6, with D perhaps matching TRBD2 (6 bases). The CDR3 totals 19 residues. V was pared by 4 bases and J by 2 bases, with 21 bases between. Germline V gene sequence: CDR1 LGHNA, CDR2 YNFKEQ. The CDR3 protein is CASSPSNGLGGTGANVLTF. CDR3 in DNA: TGTGCCAGCAGCCCCAGTAATGGCTTAGGAGGGACTGGGGCCAACGTCCTGACTTTC.

The chain links TRBV7-8 to TRBJ2-7; D remains unclear. Germline V gene data show CDR1 as SGHVS and CDR2 as FQNEAQ. Trimming stripped 1 base from V and 2 bases from J, with 18 bases between. This CDR3 contains 17 residues. CDR3: CASSLGPDRSPPYEQYF. CDR3 sequence (DNA): TGTGCCAGCAGCTTAGGGCCGGACCGCAGTCCCCCCTACGAGCAGTACTTC.